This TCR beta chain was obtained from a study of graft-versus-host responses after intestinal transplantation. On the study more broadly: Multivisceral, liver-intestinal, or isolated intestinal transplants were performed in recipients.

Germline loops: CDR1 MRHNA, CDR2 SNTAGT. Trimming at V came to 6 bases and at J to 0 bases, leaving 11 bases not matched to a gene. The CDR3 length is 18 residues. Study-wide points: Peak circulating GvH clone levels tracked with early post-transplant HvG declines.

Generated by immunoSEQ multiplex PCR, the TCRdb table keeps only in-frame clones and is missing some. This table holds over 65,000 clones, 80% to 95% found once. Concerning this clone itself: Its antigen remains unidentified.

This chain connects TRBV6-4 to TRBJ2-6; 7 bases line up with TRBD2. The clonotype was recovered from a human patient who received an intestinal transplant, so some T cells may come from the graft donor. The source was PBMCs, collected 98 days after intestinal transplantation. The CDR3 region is CASSQAGANLSGANVLTF. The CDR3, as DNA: TGTGCCAGCAGCCAGGCGGGAGCTAATCTCTCTGGGGCCAACGTCCTGACTTTC.